This note documents a single T cell receptor (beta chain) sequence. The antigen is not known. This specimen belongs to a study of T cells in localized non-small cell lung cancer. The length of the CDR3 is 15 residues. The V end was cut by 0 bases, the J end by 5 bases, with 15 bases between. Germline assignment: CDR1 SGDLS and CDR2 YYNGEE. Study outcomes and limitations: Detection in adjacent lung was observed for a median around 50 of the top 100 tumor clones. Uninvolved adjacent lung had higher T cell clonality than tumor and all other tissues.

Clones were read by immunoSEQ multiplex PCR, and TCRdb kept only the in-frame ones, dropping some. This table has about 82,000 clones, less than 85% appearing once. This sequence was found in a man between 40 and 70 years old with stage II squamous cell lung carcinoma. Sequencing was performed on PBMCs, taken before any cancer treatment. This sequence joins TRBV9 and TRBJ2-7; D remains unclear. For the CDR3, the DNA is TGTGCCAGCAGCGTAGCTATAGCCACCGACAACGAGCAGTACTTC. Its protein product is CASSVAIATDNEQYF.